This TCR beta chain was retrieved from a study of blood T cell repertoires in COVID-19. In the original analysis: Quantification of nucleated cells was approximated via reference gene primer amplification. Some clones are missing from TCRdb's copy, which holds only in-frame ones; the method was immunoSEQ multiplex PCR. The DNA was the basis for D and trimming; V, J and clone size are from that table. The table includes about 80,000 clones, around 80% detected once. Germline V gene sequence: CDR1 SEHNR, CDR2 FQNEAQ (reference sequence). Trimming pared 2 bases from V and 5 bases from J, leaving 18 bases between. This CDR3 has 17 amino acids.

Input material: peripheral blood. This sequence originates from a human donor in a cohort sampled during active COVID-19. The V gene is TRBV7-9, the J gene TRBJ1-4, with D maybe TRBD1 (6 bases). This CDR3 is CASSLSGRGRSNEKLFF. For the CDR3, the DNA is TGTGCCAGCAGCTTATCAGGCAGGGGTCGTTCAAATGAAAAACTGTTTTTT. The whole variable domain, filled in from reference TRBV7-9 and TRBJ1-4, reads DTGVSQNPRHKITKRGQNVTFRCDPISEHNRLYWYRQTLGQGPEFLTYFQNEAQLEKSRLLSDRFSAERPKGSFSTLEIQRTEQGDSAMYLCASSLSGRGRSNEKLFFGSGTQLSVL.